Sequencing of this TCR beta chain was carried out in a study of T cell responses to AZD1222 COVID-19 vaccine. This clone was seen only a few times. The antigen is undetermined. Clones were read by immunoSEQ multiplex PCR, and TCRdb kept only the in-frame ones, dropping some. The sample has roughly 150,000 clones, about 83% seen once; the top ten hold around 0.99%. Overall study findings and caveats: There were repertoire samples only from the period after the peak T cell response. Reports say nearly half of spike-specific TCRs go after unmutated variant regions.

The CDR3 spans 13 residues. V was pared by 1 base and J by 0 bases, with 1 base between. Germline V gene lookup returns CDR1 LGHNA and CDR2 YNFKEQ. Source: peripheral blood, taken 28 days after the second AZD1222 dose. This TCR was recovered from an adult who received the AZD1222 COVID-19 vaccine. The chain recombines TRBV4-2 with TRBJ1-3; D uncertain. The CDR3 here is CASSQASGNTIYF. In DNA, the CDR3 is TGTGCCAGCAGCCAAGCCTCTGGAAACACCATATATTTT.